Listed here is a single TCR beta chain. The antigen remains undetermined. The record originates from a study of shared clonotypes between healthy human individuals. The V and J ends lost 6 bases and 5 bases respectively, with 22 bases between them. The length of the CDR3 is 16 residues. CDR1 and CDR2 (germline): SGHTA, FQGNSA. Study results and caveats: Sampling covered blood only; tissue repertoires likely differ.

Authors' data handling: From ImmunoSEQ came sequences covering only the junction and carrying no quality scores, so filtering differed. Method: immunoSEQ multiplex PCR; TCRdb's copy keeps in-frame clones and lacks some. The V and J calls and clone size are taken from that table; D and trimming were inferred from the DNA. This sample has 2 million to 2.5 million clones, with around 92% found just once. The specimen sequenced was naive CD4+ T cells from PBMCs. Subset: CD45RA+ positively selected. The chain uses TRBV7-2 and TRBJ2-5; the D gene is possibly TRBD2 (6 bases). The sequence came from a man aged 18 to 29 in good health. Some clones in this sample may be carry-over from other donors' samples. The CDR3 is CASSRVSGGAAETQYF. For the CDR3, the DNA is TGTGCCAGCAGTAGGGTTAGTGGAGGGGCGGCTGAGACCCAGTACTTC.